Below, 25 T cell receptor beta chains from the same sample are listed, as sequenced in a study of T cell responses to AZD1222 COVID-19 vaccine. TCRdb's copy holds only in-frame clones and misses some; the assay was immunoSEQ multiplex PCR. The sample yields 160,000 or so clones, about 90% seen once. The specimen was peripheral blood, collected 28 days after the second AZD1222 dose. The receptors originated from an adult who received the AZD1222 COVID-19 vaccine.

The chain carries TRBV20-1 and TRBJ1-5; 7 bases fit TRBD1. This CDR3 is built from 13 residues. Germline V gene sequence: CDR1 DFQATT, CDR2 SNEGSKA (reference sequence). Losses at the gene ends were 6 bases for V and 6 bases for J; bases not matched to a gene: 8. CDR3 sequence: CSASTGAGQPQHF. The CDR3, as DNA: TGCAGTGCGAGTACAGGGGCAGGTCAGCCCCAGCATTTT.

The chain employs TRBV5-1 and TRBJ1-3, with D tentatively TRBD1 (6 bases). The germline gives CDR1 SGHRS, CDR2 YFSETQ. The CDR3 has 14 amino acids. V lost 4 bases and J 0 bases, leaving 8 bases between the germline ends. The CDR3 here is CASSTGNSGNTIYF. In DNA, the CDR3 is TGCGCCAGCAGCACAGGGAACTCTGGAAACACCATATATTTT.

The genes are TRBV4-1 and TRBJ2-6; TRBD1 agrees at 8 bases. Germline trimming cut 4 bases from V and 0 bases from J; bases unmatched to any gene: 8. The germline gives CDR1 MGHRA, CDR2 YSYEKL. This CDR3 is built from 18 residues. The CDR3 nucleotides read TGCGCCAGCAGCCCAAGACAGGGGCTACCCTCTGGGGCCAACGTCCTGACTTTC. It yields the protein CASSPRQGLPSGANVLTF.

This chain uses TRBV12-3 or TRBV12-4 with TRBJ2-7; possibly TRBD1 for D (5 bases). The CDR3 runs 11 residues. Trimming took off 6 bases at V and 8 bases at J, with 11 bases between the two ends. This chain's CDR3 is CASSPGIQQYF. The CDR3 nucleotides are TGTGCCAGCAGCCCAGGGATCCAGCAGTACTTC.

This clone showed up just once. The chain combines TRBV7-8 with TRBJ2-2; possibly TRBD2 for D (5 bases). Trimming pared 4 bases from V and 4 bases from J, leaving 16 bases between. The CDR3 is made up of 16 amino acids. Germline loops: CDR1 SGHVS, CDR2 FQNEAQ. The DNA of the CDR3 is TGTGCCAGCAGCTCGCTAGCCGGGTTCGGCACCGGGGAGCTGTTTTTT. This codes for CASSSLAGFGTGELFF.

In the case of this clone: This sequence may be a read error, since a much larger clone differs from it by one base. The gene calls are TRBV7-9 and TRBJ2-2, with D uncertain. Trimming shortened V by 0 bases and J by 0 bases, and 2 bases separated the two germline ends. The CDR3 is 14 residues long. Germline CDR1 SEHNR, CDR2 FQNEAQ (reference sequence). Written as DNA, the CDR3 is TGTGCCAGCAGCTTAGCAGCGAACACCGGGGAGCTGTTTTTT. Translation gives CASSLAANTGELFF. The full variable domain, in which reference TRBV7-9 and TRBJ2-2 provide the parts outside the CDR3, is DTGVSQNPRHKITKRGQNVTFRCDPISEHNRLYWYRQTLGQGPEFLTYFQNEAQLEKSRLLSDRFSAERPKGSFSTLEIQRTEQGDSAMYLCASSLAANTGELFFGEGSRLTVL.

This chain links TRBV11-2 with TRBJ2-1, with 8 bases lining up with TRBD1. Germline loops: CDR1 SGHAT, CDR2 FQNNGV. This CDR3 has 15 amino acids. The ends lost 1 base at V and 6 bases at J; junction bases unmatched: 5. This CDR3 reads CASSLVATGANEQFF. The CDR3 DNA reads TGTGCCAGCAGCTTAGTCGCGACAGGGGCCAATGAGCAGTTCTTC.

The chain carries TRBV6-2 or TRBV6-3 and TRBJ2-7, with D tentatively TRBD1 or TRBD2 (5 bases each). Per the germline V gene, CDR1 is MNHEY and CDR2 is SVGEGT. V lost 5 bases, J lost 6 bases, and 20 bases lay in between. The CDR3 is 15 residues long. CDR3 residues: CASSPHTGGLSEQYF. The CDR3 DNA reads TGTGCCAGCAGTCCCCACACAGGAGGTTTATCCGAGCAGTACTTC.

This chain connects TRBV6-2 or TRBV6-3 to TRBJ1-2, with TRBD1 identical over 7 bases. The junction had 9 bases not matched to a gene; V was cut back by 0 bases and J by 8 bases. The CDR3 length is 15 residues. CDR1 and CDR2 (germline): MNHEY, SVGEGT. CDR3 coding DNA: TGTGCCAGCAGTTACTCGATGGTACAGGGGAGAGGCTACACCTTC. Translated: CASSYSMVQGRGYTF.

CDR3 sequence: CASSWREGYEQYF. The CDR3 DNA reads TGTGCCAGCAGCTGGCGGGAGGGTTACGAGCAGTACTTC. The chain is built from TRBV11-1 and TRBJ2-7; 9 bases align to TRBD2. Trimming at V came to 4 bases and at J to 4 bases, leaving 2 bases not matched to a gene. CDR1 is SGHAT and CDR2 is FQDESV in the germline V gene (reference sequence). This CDR3 spans 13 amino acids. Using reference TRBV11-1 and TRBJ2-7 for the parts outside the CDR3, the full variable domain is EAEVAQSPRYKITEKSQAVAFWCDPISGHATLYWYRQILGQGPELLVQFQDESVVDDSQLPKDRFSAERLKGVDSTLKIQPAELGDSAMYLCASSWREGYEQYFGPGTRLTVT.

The chain couples TRBV30 to TRBJ2-5; D not certain. CDR3 size: 14 residues. With 5 bases removed from V and 0 bases from J, the gap between germline ends came to 13 bases. The germline V gene encodes CDR1 GTSNPN and CDR2 SVGIG (reference sequence). This CDR3 is CAWSPGPNQETQYF. Here the CDR3 DNA reads TGTGCCTGGTCTCCCGGACCTAACCAAGAGACCCAGTACTTC.

The chain uses TRBV29-1 and TRBJ2-5; D is ambiguous. Deletions cut 5 bases from V and 5 bases from J, with 12 bases between. Germline V gives CDR1 SQVTM, CDR2 ANQGSEA. This CDR3 has 12 residues. Here the CDR3 DNA reads TGCAGCGTTACCGGGCCCTCGGAGACCCAGTACTTC. The encoded protein is CSVTGPSETQYF.

The chain joins TRBV15 to TRBJ2-1, with D uncertain. V lost 1 base, J lost 10 bases, and 11 bases lay in between. Per germline, CDR1 LNHNV and CDR2 YYDKDF (reference sequence). The CDR3 covers 13 residues. CDR3 nucleotide sequence: TGTGCCACCAGCAGAGTCAAGGCTGGGGAGCAGTTCTTC. This codes for CATSRVKAGEQFF.

This chain links TRBV6-1 with TRBJ2-6; D is undetermined. CDR3 size: 13 residues. V was shortened by 2 bases and J by 3 bases, with 2 bases between the two germline ends. Germline assignment: CDR1 MNHNS and CDR2 SASEGT. This CDR3 reads CASSEFGANVLTF. CDR3 DNA: TGTGCCAGCAGTGAATTTGGGGCCAACGTCCTGACTTTC.

The CDR3, as DNA: TGTGCCAGCTCACCAGGTACAGGGGGTGAGGAAAAACTGTTTTTT. Translation: CASSPGTGGEEKLFF. The chain joins TRBV18 to TRBJ1-4; 8 nucleotides line up with TRBD1. Per germline, CDR1 KGHSH and CDR2 LQKENI. Trimming removed 2 bases from V and 8 bases from J; junction bases left unmatched: 7. The CDR3 sequence is 15 residues long.

The chain recombines TRBV10-3 with TRBJ2-3, with D tentatively TRBD1 (5 bases). Deletions cut 2 bases from V and 7 bases from J, with 16 bases between. Germline lookup yields CDR1 ENHRY and CDR2 SYGVKD. The CDR3 is made up of 15 amino acids. Here the CDR3 reads CAISEGATALHTQYF. The DNA for the CDR3 is TGTGCCATCAGTGAGGGGGCTACGGCCTTACATACGCAGTATTTT.

This rearrangement joins TRBV6-5 to TRBJ1-6; D might be TRBD1 (6 bases). Per the germline V gene, CDR1 is MNHEY and CDR2 is SVGAGI. This CDR3 is built from 15 residues. The V gene lost 6 bases and the J gene lost 5 bases, with 14 bases spanning the gap. The CDR3 region is CASRPRDTNNSPLHF. The CDR3 DNA is TGTGCCAGCAGACCCCGGGACACCAATAATTCACCCCTCCACTTT.

This chain connects TRBV7-6 to TRBJ2-7, with TRBD2 identical over 7 bases. Germline CDR1 reads SGHVS; CDR2 reads FNYEAQ. The CDR3 spans 16 residues. V was pared by 5 bases and J by 3 bases, with 13 bases of the junction left unmatched. The CDR3 DNA reads as TGTGCCAGCAGCCGATTAAATGGTGGACTAGTCTACGAGCAGTACTTC. It translates to CASSRLNGGLVYEQYF.

The V and J genes are TRBV3-1 (or the pseudogene TRBV3-2) and TRBJ1-6, with 9 positions matching TRBD1. The length of the CDR3 is 18 residues. Germline-derived CDR1 and CDR2 are LGHDT and YNNKEL (reference sequence). V trimming: 1 base; J trimming: 6 bases; junction bases outside the gene matches: 10. DNA for the CDR3: TGTGCCAGCAGCCAAGTAGGAACAGGGGGCGGATTTAATTCACCCCTCCACTTT. This codes for CASSQVGTGGGFNSPLHF.

The CDR3 loop reads CASSDAIYEQYF. The CDR3 DNA is TGCGCCAGCAGCGATGCTATCTACGAGCAGTACTTC. The chain couples TRBV5-1 to TRBJ2-7; D call uncertain. CDR3 size: 12 residues. Germline V gene data show CDR1 as SGHRS and CDR2 as YFSETQ. Trimming pared 4 bases from V and 3 bases from J, leaving 8 bases between.

The chain joins TRBV10-3 to TRBJ2-7; a possible D gene is TRBD2 (6 bases). The CDR3 length is 14 residues. The V end lost 11 bases, the J end lost 7 bases, and 24 bases lay between the germline ends. Germline CDR1 and CDR2: ENHRY and SYGVKD. For the CDR3, the DNA is TGTGCCTCCTCGCCAATAGCGGAATCGGGGGAGCAGTACTTC. Encoded protein: CASSPIAESGEQYF.

This rearrangement joins TRBV10-3 to TRBJ1-1; D is unclear. Germline CDR1 ENHRY, CDR2 SYGVKD. This CDR3 spans 14 amino acids. Trimming shortened V by 6 bases and J by 1 base, and 12 bases separated the two germline ends. Here the CDR3 reads CAIRAAVTNTEAFF. CDR3 DNA sequence: TGTGCCATCAGGGCCGCGGTCACGAACACTGAAGCTTTCTTT.

The chain is built from TRBV5-5 and TRBJ2-6; TRBD2 matches 10 bases. With V trimmed by 1 base and J by 0 bases, 1 base remained unmatched. Germline V gene sequence: CDR1 SGHKS, CDR2 YYEKEE (reference sequence). CDR3 length equals 17 residues. The CDR3 loop is CASSLTSGNSGANVLTF. Here the CDR3 DNA reads TGTGCCAGCAGCTTGACTAGCGGGAACTCTGGGGCCAACGTCCTGACTTTC.

The chain employs TRBV2 and TRBJ2-3, with 8 bases that match TRBD2. Trimming removed 6 bases from V and 2 bases from J; junction bases left unmatched: 13. The CDR3 sequence is 17 residues long. Looked up from germline, CDR1 is SNHLY and CDR2 is FYNNEI. CDR3 DNA: TGTGCCAGCAGGGGGCCGGGGGGGATCCCTTACACAGATACGCAGTATTTT. It specifies CASRGPGGIPYTDTQYF.

This clone was seen just once. This chain connects TRBV2 to TRBJ1-5; D is uncertain. Germline CDR1 and CDR2: SNHLY and FYNNEI. This CDR3 spans 15 amino acids. V was shortened by 2 bases and J by 7 bases, with 15 bases between the two germline ends. CDR3 DNA sequence: TGTGCCAGCAGTGAATTGTGGGCAGTCGGGCAGCCCCAGCATTTT. It encodes CASSELWAVGQPQHF.